Following are 20 T cell receptor beta chains from one sample sequenced in a study of T-cell memory formation after mild COVID-19. TCRdb reprocessed the 5' RACE reads with MiXCR, giving one entry per CDR3 protein. The sample includes 150,000 or so distinct CDR3 sequences, roughly 14% of them seen just once. The sample taken for sequencing was PBMCs or a T cell subset sorted from them (not recorded which). The source is an adult woman who had mild COVID-19 (a few samples of this study predate the infection). Cell type and time point are not known.

This clonotype was picked up a small number of times. The V call is TRBV10-3, the J call TRBJ2-5; D is undetermined. Trimming left V 0 bases short and J 5 bases short, with 7 bases between. This CDR3 contains 13 residues. Germline CDR1 ENHRY, CDR2 SYGVKD. In DNA, the CDR3 is TGTGCCATCAGTGAGTCTCCCGTTGAGACCCAGTACTTC. This gives the protein CAISESPVETQYF.

In this sample, this clonotype turned up a few times. The rearrangement links TRBV12-3 or TRBV12-4 to TRBJ2-3; 8 bases agree with TRBD1. With 5 bases clipped from V and 5 bases from J, the junction kept 9 bases outside the gene matches. The CDR3 consists of 15 residues. Here the CDR3 reads CASSPAGGGGDTQYF. The CDR3 DNA is TGTGCCAGCAGTCCAGCAGGGGGCGGTGGAGATACGCAGTATTTT.

This clonotype was counted only a few times. The chain is built from TRBV24-1 and TRBJ2-2; D is uncertain. Germline assignment: CDR1 KGHDR and CDR2 SFDVKD. CDR3 length: 14 residues. The V end lost 6 bases, the J end lost 6 bases, and 13 bases lay between the germline ends. In DNA form, the CDR3 reads TGTGCCACCAGTATTGCCGGCCAACCCGGGGAGCTGTTTTTT. It translates to CATSIAGQPGELFF.

This clonotype was found a few times. The genes are TRBV21-1 and TRBJ2-7; TRBD1, the table's D call, lacks a check against the DNA. TRBV21-1 is designated a pseudogene. The CDR3 is made up of 14 amino acids. In DNA form, the CDR3 reads TGTGCCAGCAGCAACCGGGACAGGGGATACGAGCAGTACTTC. It encodes CASSNRDRGYEQYF.

This chain connects TRBV24-1 to TRBJ1-2; a weak D match, TRBD1 (5 bases). This CDR3 has 14 amino acids. V lost 5 bases, J lost 2 bases, and 11 bases lay in between. Germline-derived CDR1 and CDR2 are KGHDR and SFDVKD. This CDR3 reads CATSGLTDNYGYTF. The CDR3 bases are TGTGCCACCAGTGGTCTGACAGACAACTATGGCTACACCTTC.

The CDR3 protein is CASSVTGTSGRPGELFF. The CDR3 DNA follows: TGTGCCAGCAGCGTTACCGGGACTAGCGGGAGACCCGGGGAGCTGTTTTTT. The J gene is TRBJ2-2, the V gene TRBV9; 14 bases are a match to TRBD2. The germline gives CDR1 SGDLS, CDR2 YYNGEE. V lost 2 bases and J lost 6; bases outside the gene matches: 6. This CDR3 spans 17 amino acids.

This clonotype was observed a few times. Written as DNA, the CDR3 is TGTGCCAGCAGTCCAACGGGACAGGGGGTTCATCAGCCCCAGCATTTT. Translation gives CASSPTGQGVHQPQHF. The chain carries TRBV27 and TRBJ1-5, with 11 bases lining up with TRBD1. The CDR3 covers 16 residues. The junction had 8 bases not matched to a gene; V was cut back by 5 bases and J by 5 bases. The V gene's germline CDR1 is MNHEY and CDR2 SMNVEV (reference sequence).

This clonotype appeared a few times. The J gene is TRBJ2-1, the V gene TRBV7-2; TRBD1 is a possible D gene (6 bases). The CDR3 is made up of 13 amino acids. Per the germline V gene, CDR1 is SGHTA and CDR2 is FQGNSA. Trimming removed 5 bases at V and 9 bases at J, with 14 bases between. DNA for the CDR3: TGTGCCAGCAGCACTCGGGCGGACAGTGAGCAGTTCTTC. The encoded protein is CASSTRADSEQFF. Based on the CDR3 plus reference TRBV7-2 and TRBJ2-1, the full variable domain is GAGVSQSPSNKVTEKGKDVELRCDPISGHTALYWYRQSLGQGLEFLIYFQGNSAPDKSGLPSDRFSAERTGGSVSTLTIQRTQQEDSAVYLCASSTRADSEQFFGPGTRLTVL.

This clonotype was counted only a few times. V gene TRBV7-8 combines with J gene TRBJ2-1; D gene uncertain. Trimming pared 1 base from V and 3 bases from J, leaving 10 bases between. Germline-derived CDR1 and CDR2 are SGHVS and FQNEAQ. The CDR3 is 15 residues long. CDR3 coding DNA: TGTGCCAGCAGCTTAGATTTTGCCATCTACAATGAGCAGTTCTTC. Its protein is CASSLDFAIYNEQFF.

The chain couples TRBV2 to TRBJ2-1; the match to TRBD1 covers 8 bases. With 4 bases clipped from V and 2 bases from J, the junction kept 1 base outside the gene matches. The CDR3 is 14 amino acids. In germline, CDR1 is SNHLY, CDR2 FYNNEI. The CDR3 here is CASSGGQAYNEQFF. The CDR3 DNA reads TGTGCCAGCAGTGGGGGACAGGCCTACAATGAGCAGTTCTTC.

This clonotype has just a few counts. This chain connects TRBV20-1 to TRBJ2-3, with 10 bases matching TRBD2. Germline values: CDR1 DFQATT, CDR2 SNEGSKA (reference sequence). This CDR3 is 16 amino acids long. Trimming cost V 1 base and J 2 bases; bases outside gene matches: 6. The CDR3 loop is CSARGASGGDTDTQYF. The CDR3 nucleotides are TGCAGTGCTAGAGGAGCTAGCGGGGGAGACACAGATACGCAGTATTTT.

This chain uses TRBV7-2 with TRBJ2-3; 9 bases agree with TRBD2. Germline V gene data show CDR1 as SGHTA and CDR2 as FQGNSA. The CDR3 runs to 14 residues. V dropped 11 bases and J dropped 3; count of bases not matched to a gene: 9. CDR3 loop: CAAGGGLGTDTQYF. Here the CDR3 DNA reads TGTGCCGCGGGAGGGGGGTTAGGGACAGATACGCAGTATTTT. Full variable domain (rest looked up from reference TRBV7-2 and TRBJ2-3): GAGVSQSPSNKVTEKGKDVELRCDPISGHTALYWYRQSLGQGLEFLIYFQGNSAPDKSGLPSDRFSAERTGGSVSTLTIQRTQQEDSAVYLCAAGGGLGTDTQYFGPGTRLTVL.

This clonotype was seen a few times. The chain carries TRBV9 and TRBJ2-1; TRBD2 matches 12 bases. From germline, CDR1 is SGDLS and CDR2 YYNGEE. Trimming at V came to 0 bases and at J to 7 bases, leaving 5 bases not matched to a gene. The CDR3 sequence is 16 residues long. The CDR3 DNA reads as TGTGCCAGCAGCGTAGTTAGACTAGCGGGAGTTAATGAGCAGTTCTTC. Translating gives CASSVVRLAGVNEQFF. The complete variable domain, with remaining parts taken from reference TRBV9 and TRBJ2-1, reads DSGVTQTPKHLITATGQRVTLRCSPRSGDLSVYWYQQSLDQGLQFLIQYYNGEERAKGNILERFSAQQFPDLHSELNLSSLELGDSALYFCASSVVRLAGVNEQFFGPGTRLTVL.

The chain has TRBV5-6 and TRBJ2-5, with TRBD2 matching over 11 bases. After removal of 5 bases from V and 3 bases from J, the junction contained 9 bases not matched to a gene. The CDR3 runs 16 residues. The germline V gene encodes CDR1 SGHDT and CDR2 YYEEEE. Here the CDR3 DNA reads TGTGCCAGCAGTTATAGGACTAGCGGGTGGGAAGAGACCCAGTACTTC. Its translation is CASSYRTSGWEETQYF.

V gene TRBV20-1 combines with J gene TRBJ2-7; TRBD2 aligns across 9 bases. V dropped 4 bases and J dropped 2; count of bases not matched to a gene: 9. Germline CDR1 and CDR2: DFQATT and SNEGSKA (reference sequence). The CDR3 contains 15 residues. DNA of the CDR3: TGCAGTGCTATAGATAGCGGGAGTCCCCCCTACGAGCAGTACTTC. It codes for CSAIDSGSPPYEQYF.

This clonotype was found a few times. This sequence joins TRBV4-2 and TRBJ2-2; D gene unclear. Per germline, CDR1 LGHNA and CDR2 YNFKEQ. The length of the CDR3 is 15 residues. The ends were cut back, 1 base at V and 2 bases at J, with 8 bases in the middle. Written as DNA, the CDR3 is TGTGCCAGCAGCCAAGTGGGGTCCAACACCGGGGAGCTGTTTTTT. Translation: CASSQVGSNTGELFF.

This clonotype has just a few counts. V gene TRBV7-3 combines with J gene TRBJ2-1; no clear D. The CDR3 is 13 residues long. The germline CDR1 and CDR2 sequences are SGHTA and FQGTGA. The ends were cut back, 1 base at V and 8 bases at J, with 9 bases in the middle. The CDR3 reads CASSLMGGDEQFF. The DNA of the CDR3 is TGTGCCAGCAGCTTAATGGGTGGCGATGAGCAGTTCTTC.

The chain recombines TRBV10-3 with TRBJ1-6; 10 bases are a match to TRBD1. V shed 3 bases and J 9 bases; nucleotides not matched to a gene: 5. This CDR3 is built from 15 residues. Germline-derived CDR1 and CDR2 are ENHRY and SYGVKD. The CDR3 sequence: CAISDKDRGISPLHF. CDR3 DNA sequence: TGTGCCATCAGTGACAAGGACAGGGGGATTTCACCCCTCCACTTT.

The rearrangement uses TRBV2 and TRBJ1-1; D is possibly TRBD1 (5 bases). Trimming cost V 2 bases and J 0 bases, with 13 bases left between them. The CDR3 totals 16 residues. The germline V gene encodes CDR1 SNHLY and CDR2 FYNNEI. CDR3 sequence (DNA): TGTGCCAGCAGTGAAATAAGACAGCATATGAACACTGAAGCTTTCTTT. Amino acid sequence: CASSEIRQHMNTEAFF. Based on the CDR3 plus reference TRBV2 and TRBJ1-1, the full variable domain is EPEVTQTPSHQVTQMGQEVILRCVPISNHLYFYWYRQILGQKVEFLVSFYNNEISEKSEIFDDQFSVERPDGSNFTLKIRSTKLEDSAMYFCASSEIRQHMNTEAFFGQGTRLTVV.

This clonotype was detected only a few times. This rearrangement joins TRBV12-3 or TRBV12-4 to TRBJ2-1; D is uncertain. V lost 2 bases to trimming and J lost 7 bases, with 6 bases between them. The CDR3 is made up of 12 amino acids. Here the CDR3 reads CASSLQANEQFF. The CDR3 DNA is TGTGCCAGCAGTTTACAAGCAAATGAGCAGTTCTTC.